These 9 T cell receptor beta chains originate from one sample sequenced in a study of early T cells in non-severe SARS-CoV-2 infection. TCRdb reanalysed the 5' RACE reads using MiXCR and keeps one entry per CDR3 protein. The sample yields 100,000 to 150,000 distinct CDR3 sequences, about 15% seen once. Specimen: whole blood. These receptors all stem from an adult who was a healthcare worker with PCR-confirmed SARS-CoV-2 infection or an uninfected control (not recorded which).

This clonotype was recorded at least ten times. Here the CDR3 DNA reads TGTGCCAGCAGTTTTGGCCGAGGCGGGCTGTTTTTT. Protein product: CASSFGRGGLFF. The chain recombines TRBV12-3 or TRBV12-4 with TRBJ2-2; D remains ambiguous. Trimming removed 3 bases from V and 13 bases from J, with 12 bases in between. The CDR3 runs to 12 residues.

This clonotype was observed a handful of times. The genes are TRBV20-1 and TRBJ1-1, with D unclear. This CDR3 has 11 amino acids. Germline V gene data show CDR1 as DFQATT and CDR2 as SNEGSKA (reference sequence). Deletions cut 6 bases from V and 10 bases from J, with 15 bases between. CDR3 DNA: TGCAGTGCCTCTCCTGGGTGGGGAGCTTTCTTT. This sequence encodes CSASPGWGAFF.

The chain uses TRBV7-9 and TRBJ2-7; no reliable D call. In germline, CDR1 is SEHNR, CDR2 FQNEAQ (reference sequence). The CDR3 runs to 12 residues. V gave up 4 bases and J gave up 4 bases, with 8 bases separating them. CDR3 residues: CASSSLDYEQYF. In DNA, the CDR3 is TGTGCCAGCAGCTCACTGGATTACGAGCAGTACTTC.

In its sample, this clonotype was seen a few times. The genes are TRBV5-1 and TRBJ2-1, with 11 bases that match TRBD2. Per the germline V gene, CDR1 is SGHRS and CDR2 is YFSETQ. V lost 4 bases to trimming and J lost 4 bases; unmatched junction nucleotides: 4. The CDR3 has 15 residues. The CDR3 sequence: CASSHGTSGYNEQFF. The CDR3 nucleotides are TGCGCCAGCAGCCACGGGACTAGCGGATACAATGAGCAGTTCTTC.

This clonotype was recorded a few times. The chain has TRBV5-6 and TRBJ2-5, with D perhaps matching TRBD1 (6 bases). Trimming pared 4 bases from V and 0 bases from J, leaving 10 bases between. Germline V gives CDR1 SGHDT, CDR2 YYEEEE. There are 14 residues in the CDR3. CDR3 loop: CASSVDRNQETQYF. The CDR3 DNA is TGTGCCAGCAGCGTCGACAGGAACCAAGAGACCCAGTACTTC. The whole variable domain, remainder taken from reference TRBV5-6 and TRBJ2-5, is DAGVTQSPTHLIKTRGQQVTLRCSPKSGHDTVSWYQQALGQGPQFIFQYYEEEERQRGNFPDRFSGHQFPNYSSELNVNALLLGDSALYLCASSVDRNQETQYFGPGTRLLVL.

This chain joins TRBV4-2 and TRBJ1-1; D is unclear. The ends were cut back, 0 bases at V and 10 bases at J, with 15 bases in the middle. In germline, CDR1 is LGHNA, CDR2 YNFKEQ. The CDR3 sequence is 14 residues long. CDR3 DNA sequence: TGTGCCAGCAGCCAAGAAATAGGTAACCCAAGAGCTTTCTTT. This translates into CASSQEIGNPRAFF.

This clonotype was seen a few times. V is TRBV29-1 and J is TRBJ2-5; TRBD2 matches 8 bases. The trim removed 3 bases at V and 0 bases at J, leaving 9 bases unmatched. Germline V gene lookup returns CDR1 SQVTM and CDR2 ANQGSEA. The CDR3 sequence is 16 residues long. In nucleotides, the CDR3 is TGCAGCGTTGATGGTTCGACGGGGGGGAACCAAGAGACCCAGTACTTC. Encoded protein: CSVDGSTGGNQETQYF.

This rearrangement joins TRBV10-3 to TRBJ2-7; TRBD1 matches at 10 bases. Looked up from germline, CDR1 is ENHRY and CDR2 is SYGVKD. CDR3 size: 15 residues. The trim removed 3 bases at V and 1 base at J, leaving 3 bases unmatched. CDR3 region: CAISDRGQGSYEQYF. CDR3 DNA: TGTGCCATCAGTGATAGGGGACAGGGGTCCTACGAGCAGTACTTC.

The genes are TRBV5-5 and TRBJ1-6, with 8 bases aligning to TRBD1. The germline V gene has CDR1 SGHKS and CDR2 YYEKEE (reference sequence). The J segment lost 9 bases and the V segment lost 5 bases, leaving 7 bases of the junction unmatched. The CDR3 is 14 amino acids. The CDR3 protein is CASSSQGASSPLHF. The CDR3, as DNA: TGTGCCAGCAGTTCCCAGGGGGCAAGTTCACCCCTCCACTTT.